The 2 T cell receptor beta chains below come from one sample, sequenced in a study of regulatory T cells in long-lasting Graves disease. Combining iRepertoire HTBI primers with Arm-PCR of CDR3 regions, the authors built TCR beta libraries. TCRdb independently ran MiXCR on the multiplex PCR reads; one entry per CDR3 protein. Here the sample spans roughly 510,000 distinct CDR3 sequences, 16% being singletons. Time point here: newly diagnosed GD, antithyroid drugs for less than 3 months. Following extraction of RNA from PBMCs, that RNA was used to make the TCR library. This same sample was also part of a study on T cells in Graves' hyperthyroidism and ophthalmopathy.

The sequencing used peripheral blood mononuclear cells (PBMCs), collected at new diagnosis, from a patient treated with antithyroid drugs. The source of these receptors is a man aged 18 to 30 with Graves disease.

The J gene is TRBJ2-5, the V gene TRBV6-2 or TRBV6-3; 8 positions agree with TRBD2. The CDR3 runs 13 residues. Germline-derived CDR1 and CDR2 are MNHEY and SVGEGT. The V gene end was trimmed by 5 bases and the J gene end by 3 bases; junction bases not matched to a gene: 2. For the CDR3, the DNA is TGTGCCAGCAGTGAAGCGGGGGAAGAGACCCAGTACTTC. This sequence encodes CASSEAGEETQYF.

This clonotype showed up just a few times. The CDR3 DNA sequence: TGTGCCAGCCGGGACAGCGTCACCGGGGAGCTGTTTTTT. Its protein product is CASRDSVTGELFF. The chain joins TRBV7-3 to TRBJ2-2, with TRBD1 matching 7 bases. With V trimmed by 8 bases and J by 4 bases, 4 bases remained unmatched. This CDR3 has 13 residues. Germline CDR1 reads SGHTA; CDR2 reads FQGTGA.